These T cell receptor beta chains were read from a single sample in a study of shared clonotypes between healthy human individuals. The table came from immunoSEQ multiplex PCR; TCRdb's copy has only in-frame clones and leaves some out. This table holds a few hundred thousand clones, 50% to 75% found once. The sample taken for sequencing was memory CD4+ T cells sorted from blood. These receptor sequences come from a man younger than 45 in good health. CDR3s include the opening cysteine and the closing phenylalanine or tryptophan. A D gene is named only where the DNA matches it firmly.

CDR3 protein: CASSPRQGPTGELFF; V gene: TRBV18; D gene: TRBD1; J gene: TRBJ2-2
CDR3 protein: CASSESLGLAANNEQFF; V gene: TRBV10-1; D gene: TRBD2; J gene: TRBJ2-1
CDR3 protein: CASSFHCVLAEMGPYEQYF; V gene: TRBV11-3; D gene: TRBD2; J gene: TRBJ2-7
CDR3 protein: CASMHRWARGSNQPQHF; V gene: TRBV28; D gene: NA; J gene: TRBJ1-5
CDR3 protein: CASSQEMAYEQYF; V gene: TRBV14; D gene: NA; J gene: TRBJ2-7
CDR3 protein: CASSRGWGEAYEQYF; V gene: TRBV18; D gene: NA; J gene: TRBJ2-7
CDR3 protein: CASSEPTGRGYTF; V gene: TRBV5-4; D gene: NA; J gene: TRBJ1-2
CDR3 protein: CASSLDGLNNYGYTF; V gene: TRBV11-2; D gene: NA; J gene: TRBJ1-2
CDR3 protein: CASSVDQGNSYEQYF; V gene: TRBV5-1; D gene: NA; J gene: TRBJ2-7
CDR3 protein: CASSEARTGIPDEQYF; V gene: TRBV6-1; D gene: TRBD1; J gene: TRBJ2-7
CDR3 protein: CASRDRGNTEAFF; V gene: TRBV2; D gene: TRBD1; J gene: TRBJ1-1
CDR3 protein: CASSTALATNEKLFF; V gene: TRBV7-9; D gene: NA; J gene: TRBJ1-4
CDR3 protein: CASSQVLSGNTIYF; V gene: TRBV14; D gene: NA; J gene: TRBJ1-3
CDR3 protein: CASSLVGLAGVSYGNEQFF; V gene: TRBV5-5; D gene: TRBD2; J gene: TRBJ2-1
CDR3 protein: CASSRSSRGPSGSPYNEQFF; V gene: TRBV4-2; D gene: TRBD2; J gene: TRBJ2-1
CDR3 protein: CASSIRGVDQPQHF; V gene: TRBV5-8; D gene: NA; J gene: TRBJ1-5
CDR3 protein: CASSTLQVTGELFF; V gene: TRBV5-1; D gene: NA; J gene: TRBJ2-2
CDR3 protein: CSVGVGGSYNEQFF; V gene: TRBV29-1; D gene: NA; J gene: TRBJ2-1
CDR3 protein: CASSLWSRASGRVYEQYF; V gene: TRBV5-1; D gene: TRBD2; J gene: TRBJ2-7
CDR3 protein: CASSLRGLTPNEKLFF; V gene: TRBV27; D gene: NA; J gene: TRBJ1-4
CDR3 protein: CASSVLGGGSSYNEQFF; V gene: TRBV9; D gene: TRBD2; J gene: TRBJ2-1
CDR3 protein: CASSAAEYTEAFF; V gene: TRBV2; D gene: NA; J gene: TRBJ1-1
CDR3 protein: CASSLTRAETQYF; V gene: TRBV5-4; D gene: NA; J gene: TRBJ2-5
CDR3 protein: CASSQDTYGGTDTQYF; V gene: TRBV4-3; D gene: NA; J gene: TRBJ2-3
CDR3 protein: CASSLALSGGPTFF; V gene: TRBV7-2; D gene: TRBD2; J gene: TRBJ2-1
CDR3 protein: CASSLVQGSYNEQFF; V gene: TRBV7-8; D gene: NA; J gene: TRBJ2-1
CDR3 protein: CASSRDRDYGYTF; V gene: TRBV9; D gene: TRBD1; J gene: TRBJ1-2
CDR3 protein: CATSIAGTGNYGYTF; V gene: TRBV15; D gene: TRBD1; J gene: TRBJ1-2
CDR3 protein: CASSFDGTRELLTETQYF; V gene: TRBV11-2; D gene: NA; J gene: TRBJ2-5
CDR3 protein: CASSHERRTYNEQFF; V gene: TRBV7-6; D gene: NA; J gene: TRBJ2-1
CDR3 protein: CASSQSTGTVYGYTF; V gene: TRBV18; D gene: TRBD1; J gene: TRBJ1-2
CDR3 protein: CASGLQVGTGLEQYF; V gene: TRBV12-5; D gene: TRBD1; J gene: TRBJ2-7
CDR3 protein: CASSENDRTSGRLPTDTQYF; V gene: TRBV28; D gene: TRBD2; J gene: TRBJ2-3
CDR3 protein: CASSLGRQGETQYF; V gene: TRBV11-2; D gene: TRBD1; J gene: TRBJ2-5
CDR3 protein: CASSPSATNEKLFF; V gene: TRBV6-5; D gene: NA; J gene: TRBJ1-4
CDR3 protein: CASSFRGSLEQYF; V gene: TRBV5-8; D gene: NA; J gene: TRBJ2-7
CDR3 protein: CASSLNRGLALNEQFF; V gene: TRBV5-6; D gene: TRBD2; J gene: TRBJ2-1
CDR3 protein: CASSPGGRGYNEQFF; V gene: TRBV14; D gene: TRBD2; J gene: TRBJ2-1
CDR3 protein: CAISAQPPGQGGYGYTF; V gene: TRBV10-3; D gene: TRBD1; J gene: TRBJ1-2
CDR3 protein: CASSIGQNNEQFF; V gene: TRBV5-1; D gene: NA; J gene: TRBJ2-1
CDR3 protein: CAWSRLAGSTDTQYF; V gene: TRBV30; D gene: TRBD2; J gene: TRBJ2-3
CDR3 protein: CASRPAGRSYEQYF; V gene: TRBV6-4; D gene: TRBD2; J gene: TRBJ2-7
CDR3 protein: CASTRRGGVGTLAGNEQFF; V gene: TRBV19; D gene: NA; J gene: TRBJ2-1
CDR3 protein: CASSQEPFGLGEQYF; V gene: TRBV14; D gene: NA; J gene: TRBJ2-7
CDR3 protein: CASSYRGGSGDTQYF; V gene: TRBV6-5; D gene: NA; J gene: TRBJ2-3
CDR3 protein: CASSSNGYEQYF; V gene: TRBV6-6; D gene: NA; J gene: TRBJ2-7
CDR3 protein: CASSIVGYEQYF; V gene: TRBV19; D gene: NA; J gene: TRBJ2-7
CDR3 protein: CASSFQGNTEAFF; V gene: TRBV7-9; D gene: NA; J gene: TRBJ1-1
CDR3 protein: CAISDPSISSYEQYF; V gene: TRBV10-3; D gene: NA; J gene: TRBJ2-7
CDR3 protein: CASRWTGLSYNEQFF; V gene: TRBV7-9; D gene: NA; J gene: TRBJ2-1
CDR3 protein: CASRGTSGRQDEQFF; V gene: TRBV6-6; D gene: TRBD2; J gene: TRBJ2-1
CDR3 protein: CAISESTGGETQYF; V gene: TRBV10-3; D gene: TRBD1; J gene: TRBJ2-5
CDR3 protein: CASSESIGGRGAYNEQFF; V gene: TRBV10-1; D gene: TRBD1; J gene: TRBJ2-1
CDR3 protein: CASAPPRAPYEQYF; V gene: TRBV28; D gene: NA; J gene: TRBJ2-7
CDR3 protein: CASSNRGGSTDTQYF; V gene: TRBV6-1; D gene: TRBD1; J gene: TRBJ2-3
CDR3 protein: CASSFDYRNEQFF; V gene: TRBV5-1; D gene: NA; J gene: TRBJ2-1
CDR3 protein: CASSLGPLAGDNEQFF; V gene: TRBV5-1; D gene: TRBD2; J gene: TRBJ2-1
CDR3 protein: CASSLTGLDTQYF; V gene: TRBV7-2; D gene: NA; J gene: TRBJ2-3
CDR3 protein: CASSTRDRGRETQYF; V gene: TRBV28; D gene: TRBD1; J gene: TRBJ2-5
CDR3 protein: CASSSPREVTDTQYF; V gene: TRBV7-8; D gene: TRBD2; J gene: TRBJ2-3